This T cell receptor beta chain is from a study of cytomegalovirus exposure and HLA in healthy donors (TCRdb year 2017). Study-wide context: An earlier analysis of roughly 570 of the donors reported 250 to 350 Gb of sequence data and 117 million unique TCR beta sequences obtained from about 170 million T cells. Roughly 300 gigabases of sequencing data and around 88 million unique TCR sequences made up an early release that covered 500 to 650 HLA-typed donors. The genetic ancestry cluster associated with self-reported Caucasian donors included 81% of the roughly 410 genotyped donors. The aim of the study was to test whether cataloging public T cell receptors could identify signatures of past pathogen exposure. The T cell repertoires of some 700 subjects were profiled by immunosequencing and related to cytomegalovirus serostatus. A separate validation cohort of approximately 120 different subjects was used in addition to the roughly 620-subject first cohort. To predict cytomegalovirus infection status, the study combined high-throughput TCR immunosequencing, statistical association of individual TCRs with disease status, and machine learning. A later analysis re-examined previously published TCR beta repertoires from just over 650 donors and added high-resolution HLA genotyping to investigate patterns of TCR occurrence. Rather than using new phenotypic data, the later analysis identified candidate immune exposures from TCR beta sequences and from how often those sequences occurred across donors. An earlier analysis of around 640 of the donors used high-throughput TCR beta sequencing to judge whether each TCR beta V gene segment behaved as functional or pseudogenic. Donor age, sex, ethnicity and CMV serostatus were compiled together with the repertoire data. A later genetic analysis took genome-wide SNP genotypes for 398 of the 666 donors and used that subset as a discovery cohort. Every repertoire in the discovery cohort had been generated on one and the same sequencing platform. HLA typing included class I and class II loci at four-digit resolution. Typing coverage varied by locus: roughly 620-630 donors for A, B, C, DRB1 and DQB1; approximately 500 for DQA1; over 600 for DPA1; under 490 for DPB1. A handful of DR-DQ haplotypes were handled as single units for association and clustering because linkage in the cohort was strong. On average, roughly 250,000 unique TCR beta nucleotide sequences were sequenced per donor among a few hundred genotyped donors of the cohort, with around 19% of those sequences being non-productive.

V was cut back by 1 base and J by 1 base, leaving a gap of 14 bases between them. CDR1 and CDR2, per the germline V gene, are SGHTA and FQGTGA. There are 17 amino acids in the CDR3, from cysteine to phenylalanine inclusive. Of the read, only the CDR3 DNA is kept; its 51 bases are in frame from base 1. The library was produced with the immunoSEQ multiplex PCR assay. A mixture of 60 forward primers for TCR Vbeta segments and 13 reverse primers for TCR Jbeta segments was used in the multiplex PCR. Amplification of the CDR3 region of rearranged TCR beta genes was performed with a multiplex PCR assay on genomic DNA. Amplified TCR beta libraries were sequenced as 87-base-pair reads on the Illumina HiSeq System. The paper's processing steps were these. Across the roughly 700 repertoires, a later analysis counted approximately 83 million unique TCR beta chains, approximately 10 million of which were shared by at least two donors. To remove PCR and sequencing errors, raw reads were error-corrected and collapsed into unique sequences using a nearest-neighbor algorithm that merged closely related sequences. CDR3 sequences were aligned to IMGT reference sequences to assign V, D and J gene segments. For a sequence to be retained, a match of at least six nucleotides to both a V gene segment and a J gene segment was required. A rearrangement was called productive if the CDR3 had no stop codons and remained in frame with V and J, and every other rearrangement was called non-productive. Following IMGT convention, CDR3 was defined as the stretch from the second conserved V-encoded cysteine up to the conserved J-encoded phenylalanine. The earlier analysis of 500 to 650 of the donors excluded any sequence lacking an unambiguous match to a single V gene segment. An earlier analysis of roughly 590 of the donors called V segments functional above 56.7% productive rearrangements and segregating when the between-donor standard deviation exceeded 5%. A statistical classification framework was developed to diagnose cytomegalovirus status using the catalog of TCR beta chain sequences. A later analysis assigned V and J genes by comparing TCR nucleotide sequences with IMGT/GENE-DB human TR gene sequences. In a later analysis, CDR3 sequences and most-parsimonious VDJ recombination scenarios were assigned using the TCRdist pipeline. In a later analysis, each TCR beta chain was defined by its CDR3 amino acid sequence together with its V-gene family, and reads without a unique V-gene family were excluded. As a way to deal with suspected cross-contamination and a sequencing artifact, a later analysis dropped 450 to 600 nucleotide sequences that were highly shared and had low generation probability. For each public chain, a later analysis derived a clonal expansion index from normalized ranks of inferred template counts within each repertoire. In a later analysis, generation probabilities were computed using a VDJ recombination model fitted to out-of-frame rearrangements, and the results were checked against IGoR. Hypergeometric tests were used in a later analysis to score TCR-TCR, TCR-HLA and TCR-CMV co-occurrence, with a repertoire-size bias correction applied to the TCR pairs. To estimate false discovery rates, a later analysis permuted the HLA or CMV assignments 20 times. In a later analysis, co-occurring TCRs were grouped using DBSCAN, with TCRdist sequence similarity added in when clustering inside HLA-allele-positive subsets. Co-occurrence clustering excluded repertoires with fewer than 30,000 or more than 120,000 public chains, plus five with anomalous nucleotide sharing. Imported from immuneACCESS, the table was reduced by TCRdb to in-frame sequences with V and J called. These copies leave out some clones; in studies compared against another copy, an unresolved V gene accounts for under half, and the cause of the remainder is not known. The DNA gave D and trimming, while V, J and clone size come from that table. The sample profile shows 200,000 or so clones; around 77% of them were found once. 2.5% to 3.5% of the sample is in the top ten clones.

The cohort was made up of several hundred healthy bone marrow donors. Cohort members were all nominally healthy when sampled, although unrecorded immune exposures were likely present. The donor tested CMV seronegative, placing the donor among the 350 or so seronegative members of the cohort. Each donor provided a peripheral blood sample, and peripheral blood mononuclear cells were used for TCR beta sequencing. Genomic DNA extraction from the blood cell samples was performed with the Qiagen DNeasy Blood Extraction Kit. Study-wide conclusions, independent of this receptor: Linkage disequilibrium might explain the correlated functional status among segregating V segments, but an unknown experimental factor could not be ruled out. In a later analysis, TCR association rates were found to vary across HLA loci, with the most associated TCRs seen for DRB1 alleles and the fewest for HLA-C alleles. Assigning TCR associations to individual alleles was difficult when HLA alleles, especially DR and DQ, strongly co-occurred. The study gave a list of under 200 TCR beta chains associated with cytomegalovirus. HLA typing was unavailable for some donors at each locus, so association tests used only the typed subset. A later analysis associated 17,000 or so TCR beta sequences with specific HLA alleles at a false discovery rate of 0.05. In vitro tests confirmed that a few of the cytomegalovirus-associated TCR beta chains recognize cytomegalovirus antigens. In a later genetic analysis, a missense DCLRE1C variant was associated with V-gene and J-gene trimming of TCR beta chains, and the association was replicated in an independent cohort. In a later analysis, HLA-associated TCR beta chains showed more clonal expansion and lower generation probabilities than non-associated chains that were equally common. Some IMGT-functional V segments, including TRBV6-2 and TRBV6-3, could not be distinguished by the 87-base-pair reads and were therefore excluded. Because counts were too low, roughly 18 rarely observed V segments, including chromosome 9 orphons, were left out of the earlier analysis of approximately 580 of the donors. A cluster of highly shared sequence variants was judged likely to be a technical artifact of the sequencing pipeline. According to a later genetic analysis, donors in an Asian-associated ancestry cluster had fewer N-insertions in productive TCRs than the approximately 650-donor mean. It was suggested by the authors that the approach could potentially be generalized to other disease states and immunological phenotypes. In a later analysis, most CMV-associated TCR beta chains were found to appear HLA-restricted, with HLA associations seemingly driven largely by CMV exposure. Cytomegalovirus status was reported to be diagnosed by the classifier with high specificity and sensitivity in both the original and validation cohorts. In a later analysis, several top co-occurrence clusters were reported to appear linked to parvovirus B19, influenza, CMV and Epstein-Barr virus. Broadly in line with IMGT annotations, most TCR beta V segments showed up in productive rearrangements about 87% or about 30% of the time in an earlier analysis of 587 of the donors. Most TCR sequences were seen in very few donors, while some public TCRs were found in many individuals. For the cohort, immune exposure information was limited to CMV serostatus. A further reported finding was that TCR beta sequences accurately predicted the HLA-A and HLA-B alleles for most subjects in the first cohort. The presence/absence analyses assumed that sequencing depth was roughly uniform across donors, and that assumption may not be true. The cohort was sequenced for TCR beta chains only, and without alpha or paired-chain data the features that could be detected were limited.

As concerns this clone: Its antigen remains undetermined. The input lacks base qualities; no much larger clone sits a single base away.

The specimen was PBMCs. The chain is assembled from TRBV7-3 and TRBJ2-1; possibly the D gene is TRBD2, per 6 matching bases. The source is a young woman in good health and CMV-seronegative. The CDR3 amino acid sequence is: CASSLSRTGVSYNEQFF. At the DNA level, the sequence is TGTGCCAGCAGCTTAAGTCGGACGGGGGTATCCTACAATGAGCAGTTCTTC.